Below, one TCR beta chain is given with its context. What it recognizes is unknown. From blood CD8+ and CD4+ T cells, TCR beta sequences were generated. Reverse transcription of roughly 0.45 to 1 ug RNA used random hexamers. In TCRdb, the immunoSEQ multiplex PCR reads were re-called with MiXCR into one record per CDR3 protein. In the table there are some 180,000 distinct CDR3 sequences, roughly nine tenths of which are singletons. The data were obtained in a study of CD8 T cells in Susac syndrome. Background on the study: There were Susac syndrome patients who were therapy-naive at blood draw, others on corticosteroids, and others on intravenous immunoglobulin alone. Study observations and caveats: Only a relatively small number of individuals were included in the TCR sequencing and HLA analysis.

V dropped 3 bases and J dropped 4 bases, with 6 bases sitting between them. The CDR3 length is 13 residues. CDR1 MNHEY and CDR2 SMNVEV come from the germline V gene (reference sequence). The sample consisted of CD4+ T cells from PBMCs. The sequence was obtained from a human donor with Susac syndrome. The J gene is TRBJ1-4, the V gene TRBV27; D not resolved. The CDR3 sequence is CASSFRNNEKLFF. As DNA, the CDR3 is TGTGCCAGCAGTTTCCGGAATAATGAAAAACTGTTTTTT.